This T cell receptor beta chain is from a study of T-cell memory formation after mild COVID-19. Looking at the study overall: Clusters were largely donor specific.

The CDR3 has 14 residues. Germline values: CDR1 DFQATT, CDR2 SNEGSKA (reference sequence). The V end lost 3 bases, the J end lost 1 base, and 12 bases lay between the germline ends. Study outcomes and limitations: Largely, contracting CD4+ clones fell within CM and EM, and contracting CD8+ clones within EMRA. Clones contracting over day 15 to 85 were CD4/CD8 balanced, with later expanders leaning CD4+.

This clonotype was detected many times. Its antigen is unknown. Using its own MiXCR run on the 5' RACE reads, TCRdb lists one record per CDR3 protein. The table includes fewer than 600,000 distinct CDR3 sequences, about a fifth detected once. The source is an adult woman who had mild COVID-19 (a few samples of this study predate the infection). Cell type and time point are not known. Sequences were obtained from PBMCs or a T cell subset sorted from them (not recorded which). The chain is built from TRBV20-1 and TRBJ2-5; D not resolved. The CDR3: CSARVVVSQETQYF. The CDR3 DNA follows: TGCAGTGCTAGGGTTGTTGTTAGCCAAGAGACCCAGTACTTC.